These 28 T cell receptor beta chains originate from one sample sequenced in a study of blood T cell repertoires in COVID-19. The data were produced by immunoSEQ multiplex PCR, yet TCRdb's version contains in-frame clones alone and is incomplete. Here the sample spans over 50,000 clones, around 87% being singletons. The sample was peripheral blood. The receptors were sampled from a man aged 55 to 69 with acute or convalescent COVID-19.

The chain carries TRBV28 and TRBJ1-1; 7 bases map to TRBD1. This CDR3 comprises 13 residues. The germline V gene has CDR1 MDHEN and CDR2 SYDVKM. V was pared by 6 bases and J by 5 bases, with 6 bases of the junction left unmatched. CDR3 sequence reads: CASSLDRVTEAFF. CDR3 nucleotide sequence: TGTGCCAGCAGCCTCGACAGGGTTACTGAAGCTTTCTTT. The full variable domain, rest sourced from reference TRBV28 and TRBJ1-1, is DVKVTQSSRYLVKRTGEKVFLECVQDMDHENMFWYRQDPGLGLRLIYFSYDVKMKEKGDIPEGYSVSREKKERFSLILESASTNQTSMYLCASSLDRVTEAFFGQGTRLTVV.

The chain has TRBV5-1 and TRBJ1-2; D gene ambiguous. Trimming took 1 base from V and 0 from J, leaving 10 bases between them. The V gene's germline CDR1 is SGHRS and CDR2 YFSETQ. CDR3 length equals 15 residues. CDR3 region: CASSLSEVANYGYTF. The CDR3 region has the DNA TGCGCCAGCAGCTTGTCGGAGGTAGCTAACTATGGCTACACCTTC.

The CDR3 sequence is CASSPSPGNTIYF. CDR3 nucleotides: TGTGCCAGCAGCCCCAGTCCTGGAAACACCATATATTTT. The V gene is TRBV7-7, the J gene TRBJ1-3; D gene uncertain. CDR1 and CDR2 (germline): SSHAT, FNYEAQ (reference sequence). Deletions cut 5 bases from V and 2 bases from J, with 7 bases between. CDR3 length: 13 amino acids. The complete variable domain, with remaining parts taken from reference TRBV7-7 and TRBJ1-3, reads GAGVSQSPRYKVTKRGQDVTLRCDPISSHATLYWYQQALGQGPEFLTYFNYEAQPDKSGLPSDRFSAERPEGSISTLTIQRTEQRDSAMYRCASSPSPGNTIYFGEGSWLTVV.

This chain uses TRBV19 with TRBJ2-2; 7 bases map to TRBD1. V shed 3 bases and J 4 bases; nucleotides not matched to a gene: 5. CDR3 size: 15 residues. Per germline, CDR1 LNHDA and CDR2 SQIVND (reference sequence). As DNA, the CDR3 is TGTGCCAGTAGTATCCGACAGGGTGGCACCGGGGAGCTGTTTTTT. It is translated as CASSIRQGGTGELFF.

DNA for the CDR3: TGTGCCAGCCGAGGGCAGGTCCACAATGAGCAGTTCTTC. It translates to CASRGQVHNEQFF. This chain connects TRBV9 to TRBJ2-1; tentative D call: TRBD2 (5 bases). The V gene lost 7 bases and the J gene lost 5 bases, with 13 bases spanning the gap. Germline V gene data show CDR1 as SGDLS and CDR2 as YYNGEE. This CDR3 spans 13 amino acids.

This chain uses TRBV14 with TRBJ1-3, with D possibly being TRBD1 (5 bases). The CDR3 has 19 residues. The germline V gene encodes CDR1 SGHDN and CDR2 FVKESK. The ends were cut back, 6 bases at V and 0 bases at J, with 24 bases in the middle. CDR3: CASRPFDSAESSSGNTIYF. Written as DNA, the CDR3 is TGTGCCAGCAGGCCGTTCGACAGCGCCGAAAGTTCCTCTGGAAACACCATATATTTT.

For the CDR3, the DNA is TGTGCCAGCTCACCACCCGGACAGGAGCAGTTCTTC. Translated, it gives CASSPPGQEQFF. The chain combines TRBV18 with TRBJ2-1, with TRBD1 as a possible D gene (6 bases). Germline-derived CDR1 and CDR2 are KGHSH and LQKENI. V was pared by 0 bases and J by 10 bases, with 7 bases between. This CDR3 is 12 amino acids long.

The CDR3 loop is CASSLDGNYGYTF. The CDR3 DNA reads TGCGCCAGCAGCTTGGACGGGAACTATGGCTACACCTTC. The V gene is TRBV5-1, the J gene TRBJ1-2; D is unresolved. The ends were cut back, 0 bases at V and 2 bases at J, with 5 bases in the middle. CDR3 length: 13 residues. Germline V gene data show CDR1 as SGHRS and CDR2 as YFSETQ.

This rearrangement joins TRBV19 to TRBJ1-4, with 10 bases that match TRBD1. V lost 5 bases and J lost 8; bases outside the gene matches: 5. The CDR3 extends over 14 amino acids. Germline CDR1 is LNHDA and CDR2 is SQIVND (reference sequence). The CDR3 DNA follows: TGTGCCAGTAGTCGGGACAGGGGTGAGGAAAAACTGTTTTTT. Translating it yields CASSRDRGEEKLFF.

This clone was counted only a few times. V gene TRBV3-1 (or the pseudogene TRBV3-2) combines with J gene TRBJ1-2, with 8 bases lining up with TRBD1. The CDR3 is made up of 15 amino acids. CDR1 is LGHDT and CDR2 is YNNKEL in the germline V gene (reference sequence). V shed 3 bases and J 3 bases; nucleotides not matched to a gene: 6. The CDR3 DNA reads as TGTGCCAGCAGCCATCGGGACAGGCAACACTATGGCTACACCTTC. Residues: CASSHRDRQHYGYTF.

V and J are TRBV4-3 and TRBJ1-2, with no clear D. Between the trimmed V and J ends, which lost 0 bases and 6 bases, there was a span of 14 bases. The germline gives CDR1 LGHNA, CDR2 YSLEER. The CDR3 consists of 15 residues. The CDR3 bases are TGCGCCAGCAGCCAAGAAATAATCAGACACAATGGCTACACCTTC. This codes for CASSQEIIRHNGYTF.

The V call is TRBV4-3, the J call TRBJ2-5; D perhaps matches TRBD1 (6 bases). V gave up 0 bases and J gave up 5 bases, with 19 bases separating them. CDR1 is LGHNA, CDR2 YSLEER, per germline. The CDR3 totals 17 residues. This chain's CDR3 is CASSQDLGVTGMETQYF. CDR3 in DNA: TGCGCCAGCAGCCAAGATCTGGGTGTAACAGGGATGGAGACCCAGTACTTC.

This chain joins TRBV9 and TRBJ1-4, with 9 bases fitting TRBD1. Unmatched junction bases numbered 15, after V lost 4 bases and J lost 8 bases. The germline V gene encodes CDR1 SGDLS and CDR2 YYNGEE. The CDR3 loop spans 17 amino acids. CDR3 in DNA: TGTGCCAGCAGCCCTGGAATCGGAACCGGGACAGGGGAAAAACTGTTTTTT. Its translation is CASSPGIGTGTGEKLFF.

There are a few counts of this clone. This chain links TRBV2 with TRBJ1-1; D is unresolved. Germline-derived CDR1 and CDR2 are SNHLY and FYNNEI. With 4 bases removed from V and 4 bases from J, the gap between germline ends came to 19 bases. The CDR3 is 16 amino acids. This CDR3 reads CASSGFARLVATEAFF. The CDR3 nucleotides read TGTGCCAGCAGTGGTTTTGCCAGGTTGGTTGCCACTGAAGCTTTCTTT.

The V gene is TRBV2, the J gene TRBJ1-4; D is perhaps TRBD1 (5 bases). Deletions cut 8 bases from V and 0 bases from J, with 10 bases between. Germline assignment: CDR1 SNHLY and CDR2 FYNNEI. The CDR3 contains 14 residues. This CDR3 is CASRQGATNEKLFF. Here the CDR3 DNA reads TGTGCCAGCCGGCAGGGCGCAACTAATGAAAAACTGTTTTTT.

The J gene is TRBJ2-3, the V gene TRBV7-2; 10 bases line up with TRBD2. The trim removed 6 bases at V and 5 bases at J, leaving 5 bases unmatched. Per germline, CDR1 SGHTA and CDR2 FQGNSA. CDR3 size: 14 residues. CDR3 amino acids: CASRYGLAVDTQYF. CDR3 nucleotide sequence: TGTGCCAGCAGATATGGACTAGCGGTAGATACGCAGTATTTT.

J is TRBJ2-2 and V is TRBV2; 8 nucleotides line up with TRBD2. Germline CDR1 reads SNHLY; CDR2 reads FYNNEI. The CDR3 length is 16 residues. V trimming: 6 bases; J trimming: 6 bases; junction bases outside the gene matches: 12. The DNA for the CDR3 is TGTGCCAGCAGGACAACACCGGGACTAGTGGCCGGGGAGCTGTTTTTT. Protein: CASRTTPGLVAGELFF.

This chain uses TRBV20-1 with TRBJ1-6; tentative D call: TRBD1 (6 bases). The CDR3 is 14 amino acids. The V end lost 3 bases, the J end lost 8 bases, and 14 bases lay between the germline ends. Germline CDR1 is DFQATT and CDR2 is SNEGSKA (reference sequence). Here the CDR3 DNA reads TGCAGTGCTAGTTCGGGGGGCGGACATTCACCCCTCCACTTT. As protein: CSASSGGGHSPLHF.

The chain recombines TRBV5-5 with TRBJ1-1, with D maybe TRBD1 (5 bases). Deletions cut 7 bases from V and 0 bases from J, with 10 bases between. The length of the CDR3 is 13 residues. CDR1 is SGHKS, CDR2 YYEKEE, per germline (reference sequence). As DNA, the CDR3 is TGTGCCAGCCTGCAGGGCGTGAACACTGAAGCTTTCTTT. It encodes CASLQGVNTEAFF.

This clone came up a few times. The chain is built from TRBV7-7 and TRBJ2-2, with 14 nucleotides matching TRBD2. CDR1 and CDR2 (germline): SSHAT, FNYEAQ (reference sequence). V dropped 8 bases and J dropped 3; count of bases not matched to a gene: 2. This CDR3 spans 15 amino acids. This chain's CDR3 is CASGLAGGYTGELFF. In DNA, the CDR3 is TGTGCCAGCGGACTAGCGGGGGGCTACACCGGGGAGCTGTTTTTT.

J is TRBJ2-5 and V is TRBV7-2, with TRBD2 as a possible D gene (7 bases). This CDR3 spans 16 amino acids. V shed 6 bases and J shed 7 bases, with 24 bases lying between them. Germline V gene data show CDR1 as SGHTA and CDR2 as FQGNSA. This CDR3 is CASSAGVGGPVGTQYF. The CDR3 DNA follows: TGTGCCAGCAGTGCGGGAGTCGGGGGCCCAGTTGGGACCCAGTACTTC.

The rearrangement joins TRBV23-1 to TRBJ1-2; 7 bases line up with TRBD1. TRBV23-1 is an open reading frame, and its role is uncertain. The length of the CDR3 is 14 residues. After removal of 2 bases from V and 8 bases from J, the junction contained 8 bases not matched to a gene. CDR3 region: CASSQQGGRKGYTF. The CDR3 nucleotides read TGCGCCAGCAGTCAACAGGGGGGTAGAAAAGGCTACACCTTC.

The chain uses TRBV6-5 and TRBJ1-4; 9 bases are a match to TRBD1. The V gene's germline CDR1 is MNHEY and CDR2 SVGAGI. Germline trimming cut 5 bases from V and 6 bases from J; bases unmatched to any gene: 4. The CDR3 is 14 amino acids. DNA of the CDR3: TGTGCCAGCAGTAGGACAGGGGTAGATGAAAAACTGTTTTTT. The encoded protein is CASSRTGVDEKLFF.

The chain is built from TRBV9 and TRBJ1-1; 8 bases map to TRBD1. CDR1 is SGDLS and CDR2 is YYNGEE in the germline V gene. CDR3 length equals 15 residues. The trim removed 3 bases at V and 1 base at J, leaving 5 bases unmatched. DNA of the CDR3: TGTGCCAGCAGCGCCCCCGACAGGGGGAACACTGAAGCTTTCTTT. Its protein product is CASSAPDRGNTEAFF.

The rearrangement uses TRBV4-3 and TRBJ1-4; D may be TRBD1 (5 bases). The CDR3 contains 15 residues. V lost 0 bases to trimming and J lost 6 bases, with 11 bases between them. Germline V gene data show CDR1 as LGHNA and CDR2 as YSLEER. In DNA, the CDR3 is TGCGCCAGCAGCCAAGATGGGGCAGGATATGAAAAACTGTTTTTT. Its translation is CASSQDGAGYEKLFF.

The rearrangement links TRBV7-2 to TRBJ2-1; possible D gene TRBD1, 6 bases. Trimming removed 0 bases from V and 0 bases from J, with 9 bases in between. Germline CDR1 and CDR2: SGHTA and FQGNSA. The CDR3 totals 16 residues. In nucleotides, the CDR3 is TGTGCCAGCAGCTTAGCTCAGGGGAGCTCCTACAATGAGCAGTTCTTC. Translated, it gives CASSLAQGSSYNEQFF.

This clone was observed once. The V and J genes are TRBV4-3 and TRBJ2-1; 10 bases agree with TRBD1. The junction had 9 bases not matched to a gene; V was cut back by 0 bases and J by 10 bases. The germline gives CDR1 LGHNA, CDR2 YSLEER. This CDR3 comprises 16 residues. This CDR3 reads CASSQERTGGLGEQFF. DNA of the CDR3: TGCGCCAGCAGCCAAGAGAGGACAGGGGGATTGGGGGAGCAGTTCTTC.

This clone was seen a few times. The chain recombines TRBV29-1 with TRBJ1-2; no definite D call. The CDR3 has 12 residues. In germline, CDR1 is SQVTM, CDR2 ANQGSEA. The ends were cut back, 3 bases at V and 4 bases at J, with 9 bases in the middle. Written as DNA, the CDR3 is TGCAGCGTTGACCCGATCGGCTATGGCTACACCTTC. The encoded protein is CSVDPIGYGYTF.